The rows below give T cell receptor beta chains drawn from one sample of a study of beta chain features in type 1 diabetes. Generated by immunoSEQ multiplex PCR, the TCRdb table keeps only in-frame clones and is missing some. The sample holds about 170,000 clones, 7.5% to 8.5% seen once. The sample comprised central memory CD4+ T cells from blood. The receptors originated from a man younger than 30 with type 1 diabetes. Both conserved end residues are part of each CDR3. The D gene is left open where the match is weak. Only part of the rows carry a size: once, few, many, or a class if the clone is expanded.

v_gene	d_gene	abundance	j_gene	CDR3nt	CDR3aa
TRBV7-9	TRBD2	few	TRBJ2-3	TGTGCCAGCAGCTACACTAGCGGGGGCACAGATACGCAGTATTTT	CASSYTSGGTDTQYF
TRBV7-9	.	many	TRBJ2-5	TGTGCCAGCAGCTCTCGGGAGCCGAAGACCCAGTACTTC	CASSSREPKTQYF
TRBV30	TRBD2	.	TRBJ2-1	TGTGCCTGGAGCTCCGGGACTAGCGGGAGACTTCCCTACAATGAGCAGTTCTTC	CAWSSGTSGRLPYNEQFF
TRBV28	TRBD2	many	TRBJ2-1	TGTGCCAGCAGTTCCCCGGCGGGGGGGCTTGAGCAGTTCTTC	CASSSPAGGLEQFF
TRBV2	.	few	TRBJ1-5	TGTGCCAGCAGTGAGGAGCGGAATCAGCCCCAGCATTTT	CASSEERNQPQHF
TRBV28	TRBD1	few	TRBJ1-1	TGTGCCAGCAAATCCCAGGGGGCGCGACTTGAAGCTTTCTTT	CASKSQGARLEAFF
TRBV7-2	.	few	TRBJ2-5	TGTGCCAGCAGGTTGACAGGTACCCAAGAGACCCAGTACTTC	CASRLTGTQETQYF
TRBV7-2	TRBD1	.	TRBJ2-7	TGTGCCAGCAGCCTGTGGGACAGGGAAAATAACGAGCAGTACTTC	CASSLWDRENNEQYF
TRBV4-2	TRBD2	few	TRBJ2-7	TGTGCCAGCAGCCGAGGGGTGGGACTAGCGGGAGGTCGCGAGCAGTACTTC	CASSRGVGLAGGREQYF
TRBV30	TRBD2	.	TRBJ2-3	TGTGCCTGGATATCCGGGACTAGCGGGAGGGCGACAGATACGCAGTATTTT	CAWISGTSGRATDTQYF
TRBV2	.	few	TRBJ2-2	TGTGCCAGCACGGGGTTTTTGACCGGGGAGCTGTTTTTT	CASTGFLTGELFF
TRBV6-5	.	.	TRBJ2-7	TGTGCCAGCAGTCCTGTTGGGACTGGACCCTACGAGCAGTACTTC	CASSPVGTGPYEQYF
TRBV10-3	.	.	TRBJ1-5	TGTGCCGCGCGGGGGGATAGCAATCAGCCCCAGCATTTT	CAARGDSNQPQHF
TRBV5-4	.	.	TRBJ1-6	TGTGCCAGCAGCCGGCCACTCGTATCGGGGGGCGCGAATTCACCCCTCCACTTT	CASSRPLVSGGANSPLHF
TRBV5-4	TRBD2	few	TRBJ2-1	TGTGCCAGCAGCACTAGCGGGAGCTCCTACAATGAGCAGTTCTTC	CASSTSGSSYNEQFF
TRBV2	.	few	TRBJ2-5	TGTGCCAGCAGCGATCTAGCTGGGGAGACCCAGTACTTC	CASSDLAGETQYF
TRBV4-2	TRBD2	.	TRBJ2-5	TGTGCCAGCAGCCAAGGGACTAGCGGGGTCCAAGAGACCCAGTACTTC	CASSQGTSGVQETQYF
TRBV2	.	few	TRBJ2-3	TGTGCCAGCCTCCCATGGGGCGGCAGCACAGATACGCAGTATTTT	CASLPWGGSTDTQYF
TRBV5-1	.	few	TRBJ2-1	TGCGCCAGCAGCTTGGGGCTTGGCGGAGCATACAATGAGCAGTTCTTC	CASSLGLGGAYNEQFF
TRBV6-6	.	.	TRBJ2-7	TGTGCCAGCGCTAAGGGGAATCCCTACGAGCAGTACTTC	CASAKGNPYEQYF
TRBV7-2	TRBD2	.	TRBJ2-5	TGTGCCAGCAGCTTCCGCGGGGGGCTTCAAGAGACCCAGTACTTC	CASSFRGGLQETQYF
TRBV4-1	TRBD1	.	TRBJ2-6	TGCGCCAGCAGCCAAGGACAGGCTAGGACAGGGATCTCTGGGGCCAACGTCCTGACTTTC	CASSQGQARTGISGANVLTF
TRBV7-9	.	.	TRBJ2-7	TGTGCCAGCAGCCCGCCTACAGGCACCTACGAGCAGTACTTC	CASSPPTGTYEQYF
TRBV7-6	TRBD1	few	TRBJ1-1	TGTGCCAGCAGCCTAAGACAGGGGATTCGCACTGAAGCTTTCTTT	CASSLRQGIRTEAFF
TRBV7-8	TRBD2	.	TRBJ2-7	TGTGCCAGCAGCCAGCCGGGGGAGGGCTCCTACGAGCAGTACTTC	CASSQPGEGSYEQYF
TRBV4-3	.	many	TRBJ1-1	TGCGCCAGCAGTCATGGCCCGGGGAACACTGAAGCTTTCTTT	CASSHGPGNTEAFF
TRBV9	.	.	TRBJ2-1	TGTGCCAGCAGCGTTGGGACTCTTCCTTACAATGAGCAGTTCTTC	CASSVGTLPYNEQFF
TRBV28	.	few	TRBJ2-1	TGTGCCAGCAGTCCTTTGTCCCCCACTAAGGAGCAGTTCTTC	CASSPLSPTKEQFF
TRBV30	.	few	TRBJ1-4	TGTGCCGGCCAGACAGGTTTTGGGGGACTGTTTTTT	CAGQTGFGGLFF
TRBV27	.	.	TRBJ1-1	TGTGCCAGCAGTCCCCAATCGGGGGGAGGAGAAGCTTTCTTT	CASSPQSGGGEAFF
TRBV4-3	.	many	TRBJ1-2	TGCGCCAGCAGCCCCGGCAGGGGCTATGGCTACACCTTC	CASSPGRGYGYTF
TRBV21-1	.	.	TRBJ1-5	TGTGCCAGCAGCAAAGATGGGACAGGGACTCATCAGCCCCAGCATTTT	CASSKDGTGTHQPQHF
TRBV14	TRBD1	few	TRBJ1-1	TGTGCCAGCAGGGGCGACCGGTGGACAGGGGGTGAGGACACTGAAGCTTTCTTT	CASRGDRWTGGEDTEAFF